These 8 T cell receptor beta chains originate from one sample sequenced in a study of OX40 agonist ivuxolimab in advanced cancers. Sequencing used immunoSEQ multiplex PCR; TCRdb keeps in-frame clones, though not all of them. This table holds about 96,000 clones, 90% found once. Sequencing used CD4+ or CD8+ T cells sorted from blood, obtained in a trial of the OX40 agonist ivuxolimab. The receptors shown here come from an adult with an advanced solid tumor such as melanoma, head and neck, liver or kidney cancer.

The genes are TRBV4-1 and TRBJ1-5; D gene unclear. Germline CDR1 is MGHRA and CDR2 is YSYEKL. Between the trimmed V and J ends, which lost 0 bases and 6 bases, there was a span of 9 bases. This CDR3 comprises 14 residues. CDR3 in DNA: TGCGCCAGCAGCCAAGAGAGGGTTACTCAGCCCCAGCATTTT. Residues: CASSQERVTQPQHF.

The rearrangement links TRBV6-1 to TRBJ2-7; possibly TRBD1 for D (5 bases). Trimming stripped 3 bases from V and 0 bases from J, with 15 bases between. CDR1 and CDR2 from the germline V gene are MNHNS and SASEGT. CDR3 length equals 16 residues. The CDR3 protein is CASSDVQGWDSYEQYF. As DNA, the CDR3 is TGTGCCAGCAGTGACGTTCAGGGTTGGGACTCCTACGAGCAGTACTTC.

This rearrangement joins TRBV5-4 to TRBJ1-1, with D possibly TRBD1 on 5 matching bases. From germline, CDR1 is SGHNT and CDR2 YYREEE (reference sequence). Trimming shortened V by 4 bases and J by 2 bases, and 15 bases separated the two germline ends. The CDR3 is 15 amino acids. In nucleotides, the CDR3 is TGTGCCAGCAGCGGGTCCAGTGGGGGAAACACTGAAGCTTTCTTT. Translation: CASSGSSGGNTEAFF.

The V call is TRBV5-1, the J call TRBJ1-1; D remains unclear. The V end was cut by 0 bases, the J end by 1 base, with 19 bases between. CDR1 and CDR2 from the germline V gene are SGHRS and YFSETQ. The CDR3 sequence is 18 residues long. CDR3 nucleotides: TGCGCCAGCAGCTTGGTTCCCCCGGAAGGAGGCTGGAACACTGAAGCTTTCTTT. This encodes CASSLVPPEGGWNTEAFF. Looking up the rest from reference TRBV5-1 and TRBJ1-1 gives the full variable domain: KAGVTQTPRYLIKTRGQQVTLSCSPISGHRSVSWYQQTPGQGLQFLFEYFSETQRNKGNFPGRFSGRQFSNSRSEMNVSTLELGDSALYLCASSLVPPEGGWNTEAFFGQGTRLTVV.

The chain couples TRBV6-1 to TRBJ2-3; D uncertain. The germline gives CDR1 MNHNS, CDR2 SASEGT. Trimming removed 0 bases from V and 3 bases from J, with 4 bases in between. CDR3 size: 13 residues. The CDR3 sequence is CASSEAGTDTQYF. The CDR3 DNA is TGTGCCAGCAGTGAAGCCGGGACAGATACGCAGTATTTT.

The rearrangement links TRBV19 to TRBJ2-7; possible D gene TRBD2, 5 bases. With 10 bases removed from V and 6 bases from J, the gap between germline ends came to 16 bases. This CDR3 contains 12 residues. Germline CDR1 and CDR2: LNHDA and SQIVND (reference sequence). CDR3 protein: CATRGPRGEQYF. The CDR3 bases are TGTGCCACCCGAGGCCCCCGGGGCGAGCAGTACTTC.

The chain carries TRBV7-2 and TRBJ1-5, with a weak D call TRBD1 (6 bases). The length of the CDR3 is 15 residues. V lost 4 bases, J lost 6 bases, and 16 bases lay in between. Germline-derived CDR1 and CDR2 are SGHTA and FQGNSA. The chain's CDR3 is CASSYPRGHGQPQHF. CDR3 DNA sequence: TGTGCCAGCAGCTACCCCAGGGGACACGGTCAGCCCCAGCATTTT.

The rearrangement joins TRBV7-9 to TRBJ1-3; unclear D gene. Germline CDR1 SEHNR, CDR2 FQNEAQ (reference sequence). V shed 1 base and J shed 8 bases, with 6 bases lying between them. The CDR3 extends over 12 amino acids. The CDR3: CASSLGTHTIYF. The CDR3 nucleotides are TGTGCCAGCAGCTTAGGCACCCACACCATATATTTT.